Included here is one T cell receptor (beta chain) sequence, with context. The sample originates from a study of blood T cell repertoires in COVID-19. Study background: Samples of COVID-19 (acute and convalescent) were obtained from the United States, Italy and Spain. T cells, B-cell-depleted T cells, or PBMCs supplied cDNA or gDNA.

TCRdb keeps only in-frame clones here, not all; method: immunoSEQ multiplex PCR. The sample contains about 33,000 clones, more than 85% of which appear only once. CDR1 and CDR2 from the germline V gene are SGHVS and FQNEAQ. The CDR3 is 15 amino acids. Germline trimming cut 2 bases from V and 8 bases from J; bases unmatched to any gene: 4. This chain links TRBV7-8 with TRBJ1-4; 11 bases align to TRBD1. This TCR derives from a male donor with active COVID-19. Sequenced input: peripheral blood. CDR3 in DNA: TGTGCCAGCAGCTTATTTGGGACAGGGGGGGAAAAACTGTTTTTT. Amino acids: CASSLFGTGGEKLFF. The whole variable domain, filled in from reference TRBV7-8 and TRBJ1-4, reads GAGVSQSPRYKVAKRGQDVALRCDPISGHVSLFWYQQALGQGPEFLTYFQNEAQLDKSGLPSDRFFAERPEGSVSTLKIQRTQQEDSAVYLCASSLFGTGGEKLFFGSGTQLSVL.